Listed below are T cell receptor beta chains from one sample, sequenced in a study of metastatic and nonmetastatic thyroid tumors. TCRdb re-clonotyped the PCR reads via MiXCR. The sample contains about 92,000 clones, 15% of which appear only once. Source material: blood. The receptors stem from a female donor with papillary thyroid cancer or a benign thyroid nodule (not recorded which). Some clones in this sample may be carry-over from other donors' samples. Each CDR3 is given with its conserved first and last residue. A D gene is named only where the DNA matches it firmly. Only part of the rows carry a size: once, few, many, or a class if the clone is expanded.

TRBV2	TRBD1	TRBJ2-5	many	CASSEARGPQETQYF	TGTGCCAGCAGTGAAGCTAGGGGGCCTCAAGAGACCCAGTACTTC
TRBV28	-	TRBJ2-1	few	CASRLSSGGYYNEQFF	TGTGCCAGCAGACTTTCTAGTGGGGGCTACTACAATGAGCAGTTCTTC
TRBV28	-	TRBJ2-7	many	CASRTPGYEQYF	TGTGCCAGCAGAACACCGGGCTACGAGCAGTACTTC
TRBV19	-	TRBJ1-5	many	CASSELLRQANQPQHF	TGTGCCAGTAGTGAACTCCTTCGACAGGCGAATCAGCCCCAGCATTTT
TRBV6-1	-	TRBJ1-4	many	CASSHRYPGENEKLFF	TGTGCCAGCAGTCACCGGTACCCTGGGGAAAATGAAAAACTGTTTTTT
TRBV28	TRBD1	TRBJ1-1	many	CASSSGQGGTEAFF	TGTGCCAGCAGTTCCGGACAGGGGGGTACTGAAGCTTTCTTT
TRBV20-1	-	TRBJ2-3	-	CSAIPASSSTDTQYF	TGCAGTGCTATTCCAGCCTCGAGTAGCACAGATACGCAGTATTTT
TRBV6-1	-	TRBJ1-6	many	CASRGGALSPLHF	TGTGCCAGCCGAGGGGGGGCGCTTTCACCCCTCCACTTT
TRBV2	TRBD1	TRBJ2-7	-	CASRADRSGHYF	TGTGCCAGCAGGGCGGACAGGTCCGGGCACTACTTC
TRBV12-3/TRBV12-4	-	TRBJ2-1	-	CASSPTPSWSHNEQFF	TGTGCCAGCAGTCCGACCCCTAGTTGGTCCCACAATGAGCAGTTCTTC